A selection of T cell receptor beta chains follows, all from one sample in a study of blood T cell repertoires in COVID-19. Here immunoSEQ multiplex PCR was the method, and the copy in TCRdb shows in-frame clones only, minus some. The sample shows over 140,000 clones, 80% to 85% of them seen only once. Sequenced sample: peripheral blood. The receptors derive from a woman aged 60 to 75 with acute or convalescent COVID-19. CDR3s include the opening cysteine and the closing phenylalanine or tryptophan. A D gene is named only where the DNA matches it firmly. Only some rows state a clone size, as once, few, many or a class for expanded clones.

CDR3nt	CDR3aa	v_gene	d_gene	j_gene	len	abundance
TGTGCCAGCAGGCCAAACGCGGGGAACATTCAGTACTTC	CASRPNAGNIQYF	TRBV28	NA	TRBJ2-4	13	NA
TGTGCCAGCAGCAAAGCGCTTTTGGGACTAGCGGGAGTGGAGACCCAGTACTTC	CASSKALLGLAGVETQYF	TRBV21-1	NA	TRBJ2-5	18	NA
TGTGCCAGCAGCTTAACGTCCGGGTCAGATACGCAGTATTTT	CASSLTSGSDTQYF	TRBV7-3	NA	TRBJ2-3	14	NA
TGTGCCAGCAGCGCAGGCCCCGTCACGACTAGCGGGCCTTCCTACGAGCAGTACTTC	CASSAGPVTTSGPSYEQYF	TRBV9	TRBD2	TRBJ2-7	19	NA
TGTGCCAGCAGTCCCCCGGACAGTTATAATTCACCCCTCCACTTT	CASSPPDSYNSPLHF	TRBV27	NA	TRBJ1-6	15	NA
TGTGCCAGCAGCTTATTACAGGGGGCAGTGAACACTGAAGCTTTCTTT	CASSLLQGAVNTEAFF	TRBV9	TRBD1	TRBJ1-1	16	NA
TGTGCCAGCAAGGAGGCAGGGGCTGGCACAGATACGCAGTATTTT	CASKEAGAGTDTQYF	TRBV28	NA	TRBJ2-3	15	once
TGCGCCAGCAGCTCGGACAGGGGGGGAAGGTCAGATACGCAGTATTTT	CASSSDRGGRSDTQYF	TRBV5-1	TRBD1	TRBJ2-3	16	NA
TGTGCCAGCAGCGGCAGATCACAGGCCGACTATGGCTACACCTTC	CASSGRSQADYGYTF	TRBV9	NA	TRBJ1-2	15	NA
TGTGCCAGCAGCTTGTCCCGGTACGAGCAGTACTTC	CASSLSRYEQYF	TRBV7-2	NA	TRBJ2-7	12	NA
TGTGCCAGCAGCCACCCGAGGGATCAGCCCCAGCATTTT	CASSHPRDQPQHF	TRBV6-6	NA	TRBJ1-5	13	few
TGTGCCAGCAGTGTACTTACTAGCGCCAATGAGCAGTTCTTC	CASSVLTSANEQFF	TRBV2	TRBD2	TRBJ2-1	14	NA
TGTGCCAGCAGCCGGCTACAGGGAAGCACCGGGGAGCTGTTTTTT	CASSRLQGSTGELFF	TRBV5-4	NA	TRBJ2-2	15	NA
TGTGCCAGCAGTCTACAGAGTAATCAGCCCCAGCATTTT	CASSLQSNQPQHF	TRBV6-6	NA	TRBJ1-5	13	NA
TGTGCTAGTGATCAAAGCGGGAGGGCCATCGCCGATACGCAGTATTTT	CASDQSGRAIADTQYF	TRBV12-5	TRBD2	TRBJ2-3	16	once
TGTGCCAGCACCCTGGACGGGGTGAATTCACCCCTCCACTTT	CASTLDGVNSPLHF	TRBV28	NA	TRBJ1-6	14	NA
TGTGCCAGCAGTACAGGGCTACCTCATAATTCACCCCTCCACTTT	CASSTGLPHNSPLHF	TRBV6-5	NA	TRBJ1-6	15	NA
TGTGCCAGCAGCCCCGGACAGGGAGGATACGAGCAGTACTTC	CASSPGQGGYEQYF	TRBV3-1/TRBV3-2	TRBD1	TRBJ2-7	14	few
TGTGCCAGCGGGGGGACAGGGACCCTTTATGGAAACACCATATATTTT	CASGGTGTLYGNTIYF	TRBV2	TRBD1	TRBJ1-3	16	NA
TGTGCCAGCAGCGTAGCTTGGGGGGATGAAAAACTGTTTTTT	CASSVAWGDEKLFF	TRBV9	NA	TRBJ1-4	14	NA
TGCGCCAGCAGCTCCCGGTCCCTAGCGGGAGGACTGTACTTC	CASSSRSLAGGLYF	TRBV5-1	TRBD2	TRBJ2-7	14	once
TGTGCCAGCAGTTCCCCTCCGGGACAGGGTGTGGTGAACACTGAAGCTTTCTTT	CASSSPPGQGVVNTEAFF	TRBV28	TRBD1	TRBJ1-1	18	NA
TGCAGTGTAAAAACAGTCTATGGCTACACCTTC	CSVKTVYGYTF	TRBV20-1	NA	TRBJ1-2	11	NA
TGTGCCAGCAGCCAAGCGGCCGGGAGCCCCTACGAGCAGTACTTC	CASSQAAGSPYEQYF	TRBV3-1/TRBV3-2	NA	TRBJ2-7	15	NA
TGTGCCTGGAGACTTACCGGGGCCAACGTCCTGACTTTC	CAWRLTGANVLTF	TRBV30	NA	TRBJ2-6	13	NA
TGTGCCAGCGGGGGGGGCGGGAGTTTTTTCAATGAGCAGTTCTTC	CASGGGGSFFNEQFF	TRBV25-1	NA	TRBJ2-1	15	NA
TGTGCCAGCAGCCAAGGCCCCGGGAGTTTGGACGAGCAGTACTTC	CASSQGPGSLDEQYF	TRBV3-1/TRBV3-2	NA	TRBJ2-7	15	NA
TGTGCCAGCAGCCCGGGACTAGCGGGAGGGCCGGGAGGGGTGCAGTTCTTC	CASSPGLAGGPGGVQFF	TRBV7-3	TRBD2	TRBJ2-1	17	NA
TGTGCCAGCAGCAACAGGGGCCGAACCGGGGAGCTGTTTTTT	CASSNRGRTGELFF	TRBV6-5	TRBD1	TRBJ2-2	14	once
TGTGCCACCAGTGATTTTCAGGGGACTGAAGCTTTCTTT	CATSDFQGTEAFF	TRBV24-1	NA	TRBJ1-1	13	NA
TGCGCCAGCACCCCCCGGGACTCCAACAATGAGCAGTTCTTC	CASTPRDSNNEQFF	TRBV5-1	NA	TRBJ2-1	14	NA
TGTGCCAGCAGTCCCGGACAGACGGTGAACACTGAAGCTTTCTTT	CASSPGQTVNTEAFF	TRBV5-4	NA	TRBJ1-1	15	NA
TGTGCCAGCAGAAGGGACAGCACGTCCAATGAGCAGTTCTTC	CASRRDSTSNEQFF	TRBV2	TRBD1	TRBJ2-1	14	NA
TGTGCCAGCTCACCTGGTGCAGGCCGCTACAATGAGCAGTTCTTC	CASSPGAGRYNEQFF	TRBV18	NA	TRBJ2-1	15	NA
TGTGCCACCAGTGACCCCGGGGTCTACACAGATACGCAGTATTTT	CATSDPGVYTDTQYF	TRBV24-1	NA	TRBJ2-3	15	once
TGTGCCAGCAGCTTTAGTTTGGGAGGGGGCACAGATACGCAGTATTTT	CASSFSLGGGTDTQYF	TRBV7-9	TRBD2	TRBJ2-3	16	NA
TGTGCCAGCTCACCAAACGGGAATACTGAAGCTTTCTTT	CASSPNGNTEAFF	TRBV18	NA	TRBJ1-1	13	NA
TGTGCCTGGAGTGGGGAGGTTTATCAGCCCCAGCATTTT	CAWSGEVYQPQHF	TRBV30	NA	TRBJ1-5	13	NA
TGTGCCAGCTCACCGGGGGGGGCTGGAAACACCATATATTTT	CASSPGGAGNTIYF	TRBV18	NA	TRBJ1-3	14	NA
TGTGCCAGCAGCATCACGTGGGGGCTTGGTTCACCCCTCCACTTT	CASSITWGLGSPLHF	TRBV7-8	NA	TRBJ1-6	15	NA
TGTGCCAGCGCCCCTCCGACAGGGGCATACCGCGGCTACACCTTC	CASAPPTGAYRGYTF	TRBV28	TRBD1	TRBJ1-2	15	NA
TGTGCCAGTAAAGGAGGGGGCAGTTGGACAGATACGCAGTATTTT	CASKGGGSWTDTQYF	TRBV19	NA	TRBJ2-3	15	once
TGTGCCAGCAGCGGGCAGGGGGCGGACACTGAAGCTTTCTTT	CASSGQGADTEAFF	TRBV5-5	TRBD1	TRBJ1-1	14	NA
TGTGCCAGCAGTTTCTTCGCTGGAGACTCTGGAAACACCATATATTTT	CASSFFAGDSGNTIYF	TRBV28	NA	TRBJ1-3	16	NA
TGTGCCAGCAGCAAGCCTAGCGTCGGAAACATTCAGTACTTC	CASSKPSVGNIQYF	TRBV11-2	NA	TRBJ2-4	14	NA
TGTGCCAGCAGCCAACTCCAACCTAGCGCAGATACGCAGTATTTT	CASSQLQPSADTQYF	TRBV9	NA	TRBJ2-3	15	NA
TGTGCCAGCAGCTCACTGGAAGGGGATGGCTACACCTTC	CASSSLEGDGYTF	TRBV7-3	NA	TRBJ1-2	13	NA
TGTGCCGCCCGGACAGATAGCAATCAGCCCCAGCATTTT	CAARTDSNQPQHF	TRBV10-3	NA	TRBJ1-5	13	NA
TGTGCCCCCGCACGTGGCCATGAGCAGTTCTTC	CAPARGHEQFF	TRBV6-5	NA	TRBJ2-1	11	NA
TGTGCCAGCTCACCTCGAGGGACAGGCGTGTTGAACACTGAAGCTTTCTTT	CASSPRGTGVLNTEAFF	TRBV18	TRBD1	TRBJ1-1	17	few
TGTGCCTGGACGACAGGGGGAAACTATGGCTACACCTTC	CAWTTGGNYGYTF	TRBV30	TRBD1	TRBJ1-2	13	once
TGTGCCAGCAGCTCCCGGCTGGGGGCCACCGGGGAGCTGTTTTTT	CASSSRLGATGELFF	TRBV7-9	NA	TRBJ2-2	15	NA